This note documents a single T cell receptor (beta chain) sequence. What it binds is not known. The sample is drawn from a study of identical twins. Overall study results and limits: Memory repertoires showed no such pattern, whereas abundant cord blood beta clonotypes carried fewer insertions. Invariant MAIT and iNKT cells may have partly biased zero-insertion analyses.

The CDR3 is made up of 15 amino acids. Germline-derived CDR1 and CDR2 are MGHRA and YSYEKL. The V and J ends lost 0 bases and 0 bases respectively, with 9 bases between them. Via MiXCR, TCRdb re-called the 5' RACE reads, giving one row per CDR3 protein. Altogether about 340,000 distinct CDR3 sequences are present, 12% being singletons, with the ten largest covering 7.2%. This sample was shared with a second study, whose subject was yellow fever vaccine responses in identical twins.

The source material was CD8+ T cells sorted from blood. The clonotype was recovered from a woman under 30 in good health. The gene calls are TRBV4-1 and TRBJ2-7; D tentatively fits TRBD1 or TRBD2 (6 bases each). CDR3 sequence (DNA): TGCGCCAGCAGCCAAGATAGGGGGGCCTCCTACGAGCAGTACTTC. Translated, it gives CASSQDRGASYEQYF.